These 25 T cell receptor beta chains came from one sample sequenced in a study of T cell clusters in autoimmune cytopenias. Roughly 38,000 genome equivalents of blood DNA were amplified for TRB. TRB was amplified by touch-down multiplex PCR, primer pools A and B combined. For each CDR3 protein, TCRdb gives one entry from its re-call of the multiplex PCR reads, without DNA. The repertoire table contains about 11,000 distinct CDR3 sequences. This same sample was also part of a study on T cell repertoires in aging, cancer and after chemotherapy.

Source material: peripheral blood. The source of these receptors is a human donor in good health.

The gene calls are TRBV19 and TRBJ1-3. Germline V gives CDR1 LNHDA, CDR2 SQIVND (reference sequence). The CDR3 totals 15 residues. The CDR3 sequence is CASSPRQISGNTIYF.

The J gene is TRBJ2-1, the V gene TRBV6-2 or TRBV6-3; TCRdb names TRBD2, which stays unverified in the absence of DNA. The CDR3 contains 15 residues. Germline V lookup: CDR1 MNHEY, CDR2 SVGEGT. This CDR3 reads CASRGLAGWYNEQFF.

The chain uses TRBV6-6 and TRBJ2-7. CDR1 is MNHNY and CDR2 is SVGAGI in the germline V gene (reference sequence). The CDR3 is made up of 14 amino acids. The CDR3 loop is CASSYSGLSYEQYF.

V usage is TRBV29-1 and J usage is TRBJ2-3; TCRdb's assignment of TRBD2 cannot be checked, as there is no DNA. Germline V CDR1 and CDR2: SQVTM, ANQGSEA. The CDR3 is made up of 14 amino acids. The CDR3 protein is CSGRTSGGTDTQYF.

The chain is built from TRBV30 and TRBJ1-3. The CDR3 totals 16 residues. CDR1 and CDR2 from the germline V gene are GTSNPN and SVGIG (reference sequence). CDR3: CAWSPSRRASGNTIYF. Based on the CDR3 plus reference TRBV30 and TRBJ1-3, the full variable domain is SQTIHQWPATLVQPVGSPLSLECTVEGTSNPNLYWYRQAAGRGLQLLFYSVGIGQISSEVPQNLSASRPQDRQFILSSKKLLLSDSGFYLCAWSPSRRASGNTIYFGEGSWLTVV.

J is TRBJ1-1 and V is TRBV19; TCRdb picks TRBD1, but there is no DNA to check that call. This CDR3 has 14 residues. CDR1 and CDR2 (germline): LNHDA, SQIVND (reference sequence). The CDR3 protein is CASSLTGWDTEAFF.

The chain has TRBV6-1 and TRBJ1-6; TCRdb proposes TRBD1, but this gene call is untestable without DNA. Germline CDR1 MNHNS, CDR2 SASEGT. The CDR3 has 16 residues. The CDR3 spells CASSRDRGRAGSPLHF.

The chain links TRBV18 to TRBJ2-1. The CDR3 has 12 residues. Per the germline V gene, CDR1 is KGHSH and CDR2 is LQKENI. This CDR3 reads CASSLGKNEQFF.

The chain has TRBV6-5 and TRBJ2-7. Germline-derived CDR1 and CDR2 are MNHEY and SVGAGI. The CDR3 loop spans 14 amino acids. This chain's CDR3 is CASSRVDSSYEQYF.

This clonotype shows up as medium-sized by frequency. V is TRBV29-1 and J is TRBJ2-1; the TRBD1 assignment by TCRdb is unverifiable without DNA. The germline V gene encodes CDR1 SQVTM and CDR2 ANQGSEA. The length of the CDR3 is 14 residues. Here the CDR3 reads CSLWDAVLYNEQFF.

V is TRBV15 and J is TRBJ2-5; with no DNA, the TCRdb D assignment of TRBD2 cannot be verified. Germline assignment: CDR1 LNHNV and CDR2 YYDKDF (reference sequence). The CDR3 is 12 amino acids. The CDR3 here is CATSTPRAPQYF. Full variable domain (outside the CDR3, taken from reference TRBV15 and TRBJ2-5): DAMVIQNPRYQVTQFGKPVTLSCSQTLNHNVMYWYQQKSSQAPKLLFHYYDKDFNNEADTPDNFQSRRPNTSFCFLDIRSPGLGDTAMYLCATSTPRAPQYFGPGTRLLVL.

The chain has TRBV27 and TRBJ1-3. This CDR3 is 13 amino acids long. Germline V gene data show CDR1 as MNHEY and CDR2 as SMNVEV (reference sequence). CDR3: CASGRAEGNTIYF.

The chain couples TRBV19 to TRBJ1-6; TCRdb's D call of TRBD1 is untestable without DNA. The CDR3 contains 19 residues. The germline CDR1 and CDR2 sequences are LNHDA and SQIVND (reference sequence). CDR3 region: CASSMGPLKKSSYNSPLHF.

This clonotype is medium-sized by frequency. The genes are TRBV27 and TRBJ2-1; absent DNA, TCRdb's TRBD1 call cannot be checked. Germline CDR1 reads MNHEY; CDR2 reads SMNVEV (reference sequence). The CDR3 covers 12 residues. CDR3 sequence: CASSSQGGEQFF.

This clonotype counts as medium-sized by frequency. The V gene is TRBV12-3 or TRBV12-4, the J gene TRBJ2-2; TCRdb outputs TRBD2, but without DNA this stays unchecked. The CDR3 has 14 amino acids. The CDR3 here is CASQGSGYTGELFF.

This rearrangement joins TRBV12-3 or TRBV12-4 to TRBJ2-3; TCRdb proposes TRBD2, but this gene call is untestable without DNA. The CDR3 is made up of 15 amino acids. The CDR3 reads CASSLVGLAGPTQYF.

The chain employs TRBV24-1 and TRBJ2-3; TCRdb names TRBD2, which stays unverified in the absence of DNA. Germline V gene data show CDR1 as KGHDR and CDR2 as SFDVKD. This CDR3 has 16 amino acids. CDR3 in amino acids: CATSELAGGPGDTQYF.

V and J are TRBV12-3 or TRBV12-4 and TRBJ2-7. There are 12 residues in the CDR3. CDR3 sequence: CASQVRLSMQHF.

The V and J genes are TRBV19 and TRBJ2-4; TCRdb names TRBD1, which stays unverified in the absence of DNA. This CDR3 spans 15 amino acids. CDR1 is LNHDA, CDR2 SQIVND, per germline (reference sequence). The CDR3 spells CASSIYEGRKNIQYF.

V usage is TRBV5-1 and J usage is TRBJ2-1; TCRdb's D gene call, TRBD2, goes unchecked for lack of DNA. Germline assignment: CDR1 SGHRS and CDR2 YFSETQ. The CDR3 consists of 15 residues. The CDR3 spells CASRGGLAGVGEQFF.

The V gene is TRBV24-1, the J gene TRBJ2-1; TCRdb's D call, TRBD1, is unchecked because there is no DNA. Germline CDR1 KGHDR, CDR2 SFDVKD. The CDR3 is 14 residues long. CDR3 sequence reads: CATSERTAPGEQFF.

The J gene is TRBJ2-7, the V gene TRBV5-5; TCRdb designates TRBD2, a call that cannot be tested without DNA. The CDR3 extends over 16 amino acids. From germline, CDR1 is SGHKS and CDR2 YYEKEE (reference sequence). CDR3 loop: CASSSGLAGGLYEQYF.

The CDR3 loop is CASSWGAAGNTIYF. The rearrangement joins TRBV7-6 to TRBJ1-3; TCRdb's D gene call, TRBD1, goes unchecked for lack of DNA. Per germline, CDR1 SGHVS and CDR2 FNYEAQ. This CDR3 comprises 14 residues. The full variable domain, in which reference TRBV7-6 and TRBJ1-3 provide the parts outside the CDR3, is GAGVSQSPRYKVTKRGQDVALRCDPISGHVSLYWYRQALGQGPEFLTYFNYEAQQDKSGLPNDRFSAERPEGSISTLTIQRTEQRDSAMYRCASSWGAAGNTIYFGEGSWLTVV.

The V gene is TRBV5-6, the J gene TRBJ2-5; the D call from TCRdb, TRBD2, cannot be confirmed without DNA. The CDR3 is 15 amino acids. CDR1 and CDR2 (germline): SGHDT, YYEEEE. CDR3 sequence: CASSLEVAGQETQYF.

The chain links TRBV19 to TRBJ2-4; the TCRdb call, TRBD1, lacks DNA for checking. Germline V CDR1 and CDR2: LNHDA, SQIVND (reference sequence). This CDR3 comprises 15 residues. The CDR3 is CASSATIIRENIQYF.